The clone carrying this T cell receptor (beta chain) was counted a few times. Its cognate antigen is unknown. The entry originates in a study of T-cell memory formation after mild COVID-19. As for the study in general: Each donor largely had its own TCR clusters. Study observations and caveats: In pre-infection memory, a portion of responding clones appeared, which suggested that cross-reactive memory joined.

MiXCR, applied by TCRdb to the 5' RACE reads, yields one record per CDR3 protein. The data hold roughly 410,000 distinct CDR3 sequences, with 20% to 30% observed a single time. Germline V gene lookup returns CDR1 DFQATT and CDR2 SNEGSKA (reference sequence). CDR3 size: 13 residues. Deletions cut 7 bases from V and 3 bases from J, with 16 bases between. This TCR was recovered from an adult woman who had mild COVID-19 (a few samples of this study predate the infection). Cell type and time point are not known. The sequencing input was PBMCs or a T cell subset sorted from them (not recorded which). The chain couples TRBV20-1 to TRBJ2-7; TRBD2 might be the D (5 bases). The CDR3 DNA reads as TGCAGTGGAAGCGGAACGATTTTCTACGAGCAGTACTTC. Protein: CSGSGTIFYEQYF.